These 9 T cell receptor beta chains were sequenced from one sample in a study of CD8+CD57+ T cells in acquired aplastic anemia. An expansion of CD8+CD57+ cells by flow cytometry had been shown in patients chosen for sequencing. Profiling of TCR beta VDJ combinations and CDR3 sequences used genomic DNA as template. TCRdb independently ran MiXCR on the reads; one entry per CDR3 protein. The sample lists approximately 260,000 distinct CDR3 sequences, 65% to 90% seen once, with approximately 40% in the top ten. Sequencing was carried out using sorted CD4+, CD8+, or CD8+CD57+ T cells (not recorded which) from PBMCs. The receptors here all came from a human donor with aplastic anemia.

About this clonotype: The conserved final phenylalanine or tryptophan is absent from the CDR3, which likely points to a read error. The DNA is omitted, as the CDR3 cannot be located on it reliably, and the CDR3 follows TCRdb's listing. This chain uses TRBV7-3 with TRBJ2-3; no DNA check was done on the table's D call, TRBD1. The CDR3 spans 12 amino acids, including both terminal residues. The germline gives CDR1 SGHTA, CDR2 FQGTGA. CDR3 sequence reads: CASSAGSDTQEI.

The chain has TRBV7-2 and TRBJ2-7; TRBD2 matches at 13 bases. Trimming took 6 bases from V and 4 from J; bases not matched to a gene: 15. The CDR3 has 18 amino acids. Germline CDR1 SGHTA, CDR2 FQGNSA. CDR3 in DNA: TGTGCCAGCAGTCCACTAGCGGGGGGGCCGGCTACGCAGTACGAGCAGTACGTC. Translating it yields CASSPLAGGPATQYEQYV.

To note about this clonotype: The junction shows a germline mismatch at one end, possibly a read error. The chain carries TRBV9 and TRBJ1-2; possibly TRBD1 for D (5 bases). The germline V gene encodes CDR1 SGDLS and CDR2 YYNGEE. This CDR3 region has 14 residues. The CDR3 DNA sequence: TGTGCCAGCAGTGACGGGACGGTCAACTATGGCGACACCTTC. Translation: CASSDGTVNYGDTF.

This clonotype was detected only once. One end of the junction does not line up with germline, which may come from a read error. The chain has TRBV7-2 and TRBJ2-1, with D unresolved. The CDR3 sequence is 14 residues long. Germline-derived CDR1 and CDR2 are SGHTA and FQGNSA. CDR3 region: CASSRARAHNEQLF. For the CDR3, the DNA is TGTGCCAGCAGCCGAGCTCGGGCGCATAATGAGCAGCTCTTC.

V gene TRBV7-9 combines with J gene TRBJ1-1; maybe TRBD1 (5 bases). The CDR3 length is 15 residues. CDR1 is SEHNR, CDR2 FQNEAQ, per germline (reference sequence). V was clipped by 1 base and J by 14 bases, with 23 bases between them. CDR3 in amino acids: CASSLEAWGNEQFFF. As DNA, the CDR3 is TGTGCCAGCAGCTTAGAGGCCTGGGGCAATGAGCAGTTCTTCTTT.

V is TRBV7-3 and J is TRBJ2-3; tentative D call: TRBD2 (5 bases). V lost 3 bases, J lost 10 bases, and 5 bases lay in between. The CDR3 has 10 amino acids. Germline-derived CDR1 and CDR2 are SGHTA and FQGTGA. The CDR3 nucleotides read TGTGCCAGCAGCTTCGGGGCGCAGTATTTT. Translated: CASSFGAQYF. Full variable domain (remainder filled in from reference TRBV7-3 and TRBJ2-3): GAGVSQTPSNKVTEKGKYVELRCDPISGHTALYWYRQSLGQGPEFLIYFQGTGAADDSGLPNDRFFAVRPEGSVSTLKIQRTERGDSAVYLCASSFGAQYFGPGTRLTVL.

The sample holds a few counts of this clonotype. One end of the junction is discordant with germline, which a read error may explain. The V and J genes are TRBV5-1 and TRBJ1-2, with unresolved D. CDR1 is SGHRS and CDR2 is YFSETQ in the germline V gene. The CDR3 is 16 amino acids. The CDR3 spells CASSLESNGLVYGYTF. CDR3 bases: TGTGCCAGCAGCTTGGAGAGCAACGGCCTCGTATATGGCTACACCTTC.

This chain links TRBV7-3 with TRBJ1-1, with D unresolved. Per the germline V gene, CDR1 is SGHTA and CDR2 is FQGTGA. V was cut by 2 bases and J by 6 bases, with 16 bases left in between. The CDR3 is 15 amino acids. CDR3 sequence (DNA): TGTGCCAGCAGCTTAGACGTAGGAGGCTTCGCTGAAGCTTTCTTT. Translation: CASSLDVGGFAEAFF.

The rearrangement uses TRBV2 and TRBJ1-2; D is possibly TRBD1 (5 bases). The V gene's germline CDR1 is SNHLY and CDR2 FYNNEI. This CDR3 region has 14 residues. V lost 2 bases, J lost 4 bases, and 11 bases lay in between. CDR3 nucleotide sequence: TGTGCCAGCAGTGAACAGGGAGGGTTCTATGGCTACACCTTC. Amino acid sequence: CASSEQGGFYGYTF.